This T cell receptor (beta chain) emerged from a study of T cells after yellow fever vaccination. Of note for this clonotype: Its specificity is not known.

Findings of the study overall: Overall, a small share of clonotypes was seen in both CD4 and CD8 compartments. After the booster, approximately 95% of CD4 and approximately 87% of CD8 primary-response clones were re-detected.

Production of TCR cDNA was by 5'RACE template switching, which also added a universal primer site and UMIs. In TCRdb, the 5' RACE reads were re-called with MiXCR into one record per CDR3 protein. This sample has hundreds of thousands of distinct CDR3 sequences; around a sixth occur once, and the top ten carry 17%. The CDR3 covers 14 residues. Germline V gives CDR1 SQVTM, CDR2 ANQGSEA. The junction had 10 bases not matched to a gene; V was cut back by 7 bases and J by 5 bases. The clonotype was recovered from a man aged 18 to 30 who received the YFV17D yellow fever vaccine. This sequence joins TRBV29-1 and TRBJ2-2, with 7 bases matching TRBD1. This sample comprised PBMCs, obtained 5 to 6 days after the first yellow fever vaccination. CDR3 residues: CSAGLGGQTGELFF. The CDR3 nucleotides read TGCAGCGCCGGATTAGGGGGCCAGACCGGGGAGCTGTTTTTT.